The 20 T cell receptor beta chains below come from one sample, sequenced in a study of cytomegalovirus exposure and HLA in healthy donors. The study ran its PCR with 60 Vbeta and 13 Jbeta primers. The table came from immunoSEQ multiplex PCR; TCRdb's copy has only in-frame clones and leaves some out. Altogether about 120,000 clones are present, 63% being singletons, with the ten largest covering about a tenth. Sequencing was done on a sample of PBMCs. These receptors all come from a man aged 35-49 years in good health and CMV-seropositive.

This rearrangement joins TRBV30 to TRBJ2-5; the D gene is possibly TRBD2 (5 bases). V was clipped by 2 bases and J by 4 bases, with 11 bases between them. From germline, CDR1 is GTSNPN and CDR2 SVGIG (reference sequence). The CDR3 is made up of 13 amino acids. CDR3: CAWSNEGAETQYF. DNA for the CDR3: TGTGCCTGGAGTAACGAGGGCGCAGAGACCCAGTACTTC.

The V call is TRBV7-9, the J call TRBJ2-5, with 9 bases fitting TRBD2. V trimming: 5 bases; J trimming: 2 bases; junction bases outside the gene matches: 3. The V gene's germline CDR1 is SEHNR and CDR2 FQNEAQ (reference sequence). The CDR3 spans 14 residues. As DNA, the CDR3 is TGTGCCAGCAGCGCGGGACTAGCTCAAGAGACCCAGTACTTC. This translates into CASSAGLAQETQYF.

This chain uses TRBV5-4 with TRBJ2-7; possible D gene TRBD2, 6 bases. The CDR3 has 13 amino acids. Germline-derived CDR1 and CDR2 are SGHNT and YYREEE (reference sequence). Trimming stripped 4 bases from V and 3 bases from J, with 11 bases between. CDR3 sequence reads: CASSPAGIYEQYF. The CDR3 nucleotides read TGTGCCAGCAGCCCGGCGGGGATCTACGAGCAGTACTTC.

V is TRBV6-1 and J is TRBJ1-2; D is unresolved. Trimming removed 7 bases from V and 6 bases from J, with 15 bases in between. The CDR3 is 13 residues long. The germline CDR1 and CDR2 sequences are MNHNS and SASEGT. The CDR3 nucleotides are TGTGCCAGCATGCACCCAGTTAGCAATGGCTACACCTTC. This codes for CASMHPVSNGYTF.

V usage is TRBV7-9 and J usage is TRBJ2-7; D not certain. This CDR3 has 12 amino acids. CDR1 is SEHNR and CDR2 is FQNEAQ in the germline V gene (reference sequence). Trimming left V 2 bases short and J 1 base short, with 3 bases between. CDR3 sequence: CASSLQSYEQYF. The CDR3 coding sequence is TGTGCCAGCAGCTTACAGTCCTACGAGCAGTACTTC.

This clone was counted a single time. V usage is TRBV6-5 and J usage is TRBJ1-1, with 8 bases fitting TRBD1. Germline CDR1 reads MNHEY; CDR2 reads SVGAGI. The CDR3 runs to 14 residues. V trimming: 7 bases; J trimming: 4 bases; junction bases outside the gene matches: 8. As DNA, the CDR3 is TGTGCCAGCAATCTCAGGGGGCGTTTCACTGAAGCTTTCTTT. Its translation is CASNLRGRFTEAFF.

This clone was picked up one time. CDR3 DNA: TGTGCCAGCAGGAAGACAGACCAAATGAACACTGAAGCTTTCTTT. This codes for CASRKTDQMNTEAFF. The rearrangement joins TRBV2 to TRBJ1-1; maybe TRBD1 (5 bases). V lost 6 bases and J lost 0, with 14 bases in between. This CDR3 has 15 amino acids. The germline V gene has CDR1 SNHLY and CDR2 FYNNEI.

The chain joins TRBV28 to TRBJ2-1; D uncertain. The ends were cut back, 7 bases at V and 6 bases at J, with 10 bases in the middle. The germline V gene has CDR1 MDHEN and CDR2 SYDVKM. The CDR3 contains 12 residues. As DNA, the CDR3 is TGTGCCAGCACCCCCCGCGCCAATGAGCAGTTCTTC. Translation gives CASTPRANEQFF.

This chain connects TRBV6-1 to TRBJ1-2, with 7 bases identical to TRBD1. The CDR3 is made up of 15 amino acids. Germline loops: CDR1 MNHNS, CDR2 SASEGT. J was trimmed by 3 bases and V by 0 bases; bases with no gene match: 4. The CDR3 nucleotides are TGTGCCAGCAGTGAAGCGGACACAGGGGACTATGGCTACACCTTC. Protein product: CASSEADTGDYGYTF.

This clone came up once. The V call is TRBV28, the J call TRBJ1-4; the match to TRBD1 covers 9 bases. Germline loops: CDR1 MDHEN, CDR2 SYDVKM. The J segment lost 6 bases and the V segment lost 5 bases, leaving 4 bases of the junction unmatched. The CDR3 has 14 amino acids. The DNA of the CDR3 is TGTGCCAGCAGTCGGACAGGGGACTATGAAAAACTGTTTTTT. It encodes CASSRTGDYEKLFF. The full variable domain, with the rest looked up from reference TRBV28 and TRBJ1-4, is DVKVTQSSRYLVKRTGEKVFLECVQDMDHENMFWYRQDPGLGLRLIYFSYDVKMKEKGDIPEGYSVSREKKERFSLILESASTNQTSMYLCASSRTGDYEKLFFGSGTQLSVL.

The chain couples TRBV13 to TRBJ2-7; 11 bases align to TRBD2. The germline V gene has CDR1 PRHDT and CDR2 FYEKMQ (reference sequence). This CDR3 spans 16 amino acids. V gave up 3 bases and J gave up 6 bases; unmatched junction bases: 10. This chain's CDR3 is CASSLTLAGGPFEQYF. The DNA for the CDR3 is TGTGCCAGCAGCTTGACTTTAGCGGGAGGGCCTTTCGAGCAGTACTTC.

The CDR3 loop reads CASHGTGARTGELFF. The CDR3 coding sequence is TGCGCCAGCCACGGGACAGGGGCCCGAACCGGGGAGCTGTTTTTT. V is TRBV4-1 and J is TRBJ2-2, with 10 bases that match TRBD1. V was clipped by 8 bases and J by 5 bases; unmatched bases: 8. The CDR3 runs 15 residues. Germline V gene sequence: CDR1 MGHRA, CDR2 YSYEKL.

The chain combines TRBV5-1 with TRBJ2-5; D perhaps matches TRBD1 (6 bases). The CDR3 totals 14 residues. Trimming pared 3 bases from V and 3 bases from J, leaving 12 bases between. CDR1 is SGHRS and CDR2 is YFSETQ in the germline V gene. CDR3 sequence reads: CASSSTGKKETQYF. The DNA for the CDR3 is TGCGCCAGCAGCTCGACAGGAAAGAAAGAGACCCAGTACTTC.

The chain uses TRBV6-1 and TRBJ1-4; 7 nucleotides align to TRBD1. Per germline, CDR1 MNHNS and CDR2 SASEGT. With 1 base clipped from V and 8 bases from J, the junction kept 4 bases outside the gene matches. The CDR3 contains 14 residues. DNA for the CDR3: TGTGCCAGCAGTGAAGGACAGGGTGGGGAAAAACTGTTTTTT. Its protein product is CASSEGQGGEKLFF.

This clone has only a few counts. Mismatch with germline at one junction end may stem from a read error. CDR3 sequence reads: CASSISRTHGEQYF. CDR3 DNA sequence: TGTGCCAGCAGTATATCTAGGACTCACGGCGAGCAGTACTTC. The genes are TRBV27 and TRBJ2-7, with D possibly being TRBD2 (5 bases). CDR1 and CDR2 (germline): MNHEY, SMNVEV (reference sequence). CDR3 size: 14 residues.

This chain joins TRBV10-3 and TRBJ2-4; 7 bases line up with TRBD1. Unmatched junction bases numbered 27, after V lost 4 bases and J lost 9 bases. CDR1 is ENHRY, CDR2 SYGVKD, per germline. The CDR3 has 20 amino acids. The CDR3 sequence: CAISGPSSVTGATAVGIQYF. The CDR3 bases are TGTGCCATCAGTGGGCCCAGTTCTGTTACAGGGGCCACAGCGGTTGGCATTCAGTACTTC.

The genes are TRBV6-5 and TRBJ1-1, with D unclear. CDR1 is MNHEY and CDR2 is SVGAGI in the germline V gene. The CDR3 is 16 amino acids. With 0 bases removed from V and 4 bases from J, the gap between germline ends came to 15 bases. The CDR3 here is CASSYSSLPVSTEAFF. For the CDR3, the DNA is TGTGCCAGCAGTTACTCTTCACTCCCTGTAAGCACTGAAGCTTTCTTT.

This clone occurred a few times. J is TRBJ2-3 and V is TRBV19; possible D gene TRBD2, 5 bases. V was clipped by 4 bases and J by 1 base, with 15 bases between them. CDR3 size: 16 residues. Germline values: CDR1 LNHDA, CDR2 SQIVND (reference sequence). CDR3: CASSTAYGIRTDTQYF. The CDR3 nucleotides are TGTGCCAGTAGTACCGCCTACGGGATACGCACAGATACGCAGTATTTT. Together with reference TRBV19 and TRBJ2-3, the CDR3 gives the full variable domain: DGGITQSPKYLFRKEGQNVTLSCEQNLNHDAMYWYRQDPGQGLRLIYYSQIVNDFQKGDIAEGYSVSREKKESFPLTVTSAQKNPTAFYLCASSTAYGIRTDTQYFGPGTRLTVL.

This chain connects TRBV27 to TRBJ2-2; D might be TRBD1 (5 bases). The CDR3 contains 12 residues. Trimming shortened V by 5 bases and J by 4 bases, and 5 bases separated the two germline ends. The V gene's germline CDR1 is MNHEY and CDR2 SMNVEV (reference sequence). This CDR3 reads CASSRGTGELFF. Written as DNA, the CDR3 is TGTGCCAGCAGTAGGGGCACCGGGGAGCTGTTTTTT.

The CDR3 DNA reads as TGTGCCAGCAGCTTCCTGGGACAAGGCTATGGCTACACCTTC. This encodes CASSFLGQGYGYTF. The chain employs TRBV7-3 and TRBJ1-2; tentatively, D is TRBD1 (6 bases). Trimming shortened V by 3 bases and J by 4 bases, and 12 bases separated the two germline ends. The CDR3 length is 14 residues. CDR1 SGHTA and CDR2 FQGTGA come from the germline V gene.